This T cell receptor beta chain is drawn from a study of blood T cell repertoires in COVID-19. Study at large: Acute and convalescent COVID-19 specimens originated in the United States, Italy and Spain. T cells, B-cell-depleted T cells, or PBMCs provided the cDNA or gDNA that served as material.

Per the study methods: The authors estimated nucleated cell counts from reference gene primer amplification. Profiling relied on immunoSEQ multiplex PCR, and the TCRdb table lists in-frame clones only, not all of them. The V and J calls and the clone size are those of that table, but D and trimming were determined from the DNA. The sample includes roughly 670,000 clones, 80% to 90% seen only once; the top ten take roughly 0.25%. This CDR3 is built from 16 residues. Unmatched junction bases numbered 8, after V lost 3 bases and J lost 5 bases. The germline gives CDR1 SNHLY, CDR2 FYNNEI. The sequenced sample consisted of peripheral blood. This sequence originates from a woman in her late teens or twenties with acute or convalescent COVID-19. J is TRBJ2-1 and V is TRBV2, with 9 bases matching TRBD1. The CDR3 sequence: CASSDLRRTGDNEQFF. CDR3 nucleotides: TGTGCCAGCAGTGATCTCCGCCGGACAGGGGACAATGAGCAGTTCTTC.